One and the same sample provided the 20 T cell receptor beta chains below, sequenced in a study of identical twins. TCRdb passed the 5' RACE reads through MiXCR, listing each CDR3 protein once. The sample lists a few hundred thousand distinct CDR3 sequences, more than 9% seen once, with approximately 3% in the top ten. Separately, the same data were catalogued under a study of yellow fever vaccine responses in identical twins.

What was sequenced was PBMCs. These receptors originate from a woman between 18 and 29 years old in good health.

The chain uses TRBV20-1 and TRBJ2-7; a weak D match, TRBD2 (6 bases). The V gene's germline CDR1 is DFQATT and CDR2 SNEGSKA (reference sequence). V lost 0 bases, J lost 2 bases, and 14 bases lay in between. This CDR3 spans 15 amino acids. The CDR3 DNA reads TGCAGTGCTAGAGATAGACGGACTATTACCTACGAGCAGTACTTC. This sequence encodes CSARDRRTITYEQYF.

This clonotype was recorded a few times. The V and J genes are TRBV20-1 and TRBJ2-1; D uncertain. Germline lookup yields CDR1 DFQATT and CDR2 SNEGSKA (reference sequence). The V gene lost 2 bases and the J gene lost 8 bases, with 13 bases spanning the gap. The CDR3 is made up of 13 amino acids. The DNA for the CDR3 is TGCAGTGCTAGACCCCTTCAACGGCATGAGCAGTTCTTC. It specifies CSARPLQRHEQFF.

This clonotype has more than one count but fewer than ten. V is TRBV7-6 and J is TRBJ2-7; 8 nucleotides agree with TRBD2. The CDR3 covers 17 residues. Per the germline V gene, CDR1 is SGHVS and CDR2 is FNYEAQ. V gave up 5 bases and J gave up 3 bases; unmatched junction bases: 15. CDR3 sequence: CASSDPNRAGEIYEQYF. CDR3 nucleotides: TGTGCCAGCAGCGACCCAAACCGAGCGGGAGAGATCTACGAGCAGTACTTC.

The gene calls are TRBV3-1 and TRBJ2-1; possibly TRBD1 for D (6 bases). The CDR3 has 16 residues. From germline, CDR1 is LGHDT and CDR2 YNNKEL (reference sequence). V gave up 2 bases and J gave up 5 bases, with 16 bases separating them. This CDR3 is CASSQRGGVSHNEQFF. The CDR3 region has the DNA TGTGCCAGCAGCCAAAGAGGGGGAGTAAGCCACAATGAGCAGTTCTTC.

This clonotype was detected only a few times. The chain uses TRBV12-3 or TRBV12-4 and TRBJ1-6; D is undetermined. The CDR3 consists of 15 residues. The V end was cut by 2 bases, the J end by 5 bases, with 10 bases between. The CDR3 region has the DNA TGTGCCAGCAGTTTACCAGGAAGGGATAATTCACCCCTCCACTTT. This gives the protein CASSLPGRDNSPLHF.

This clonotype has a handful of counts. The V call is TRBV6-1, the J call TRBJ1-2; 8 nucleotides agree with TRBD1. V shed 4 bases and J 4 bases; nucleotides not matched to a gene: 2. CDR1 and CDR2 (germline): MNHNS, SASEGT. The CDR3 length is 13 residues. CDR3 sequence: CASSADRGYGYTF. The DNA for the CDR3 is TGTGCCAGCAGTGCAGACAGGGGCTATGGCTACACCTTC.

The chain carries TRBV9 and TRBJ1-2; tentative D call: TRBD1 (6 bases). The CDR3 contains 12 residues. Per the germline V gene, CDR1 is SGDLS and CDR2 is YYNGEE. The germline V and J ends were trimmed by 6 bases and 2 bases, with 8 bases remaining between them. The CDR3 DNA reads TGTGCCAGCATGACAGGAAACTATGGCTACACCTTC. This gives the protein CASMTGNYGYTF.

The chain recombines TRBV10-3 with TRBJ2-2; 13 nucleotides align to TRBD2. V dropped 5 bases and J dropped 4; count of bases not matched to a gene: 4. Germline V gene lookup returns CDR1 ENHRY and CDR2 SYGVKD. This CDR3 is built from 16 residues. CDR3 bases: TGTGCCATCAGTAGGACTAGCGGGGGCCCCACCGGGGAGCTGTTTTTT. Its translation is CAISRTSGGPTGELFF.

This clonotype was recorded at least ten times. The genes are TRBV11-1 and TRBJ2-1, with TRBD2 matching 10 bases. CDR1 and CDR2 from the germline V gene are SGHAT and FQDESV (reference sequence). The CDR3 contains 15 residues. Trimming at V came to 6 bases and at J to 4 bases, leaving 6 bases not matched to a gene. The CDR3 DNA sequence: TGTGCCAGCAGTCAGCTAGCGGGAGTATACAATGAGCAGTTCTTC. It yields the protein CASSQLAGVYNEQFF.

This clonotype was seen repeatedly, ten times or more. This CDR3 reads CASSSGTGLRLGNEQFF. CDR3 DNA: TGTGCCAGCAGCTCTGGGACAGGGCTCCGTCTGGGGAATGAGCAGTTCTTC. The gene calls are TRBV11-2 and TRBJ2-1; 9 bases align to TRBD1. The germline CDR1 and CDR2 sequences are SGHAT and FQNNGV. This CDR3 is 17 amino acids long. V trimming: 4 bases; J trimming: 7 bases; junction bases outside the gene matches: 14.

This clonotype was counted between two and nine times. The chain is built from TRBV7-9 and TRBJ2-1, with 10 bases that match TRBD1. Germline CDR1 and CDR2: SEHNR and FQNEAQ (reference sequence). After removal of 4 bases from V and 6 bases from J, the junction contained 6 bases not matched to a gene. This CDR3 has 15 residues. The CDR3 nucleotides read TGTGCCAGCAGCTGGGACAGGGGCGCCGTCAATGAGCAGTTCTTC. It specifies CASSWDRGAVNEQFF.

This clonotype was detected only a few times. V and J are TRBV29-1 and TRBJ2-2; D assignment may be TRBD1 or TRBD2 (6 bases each). There are 16 residues in the CDR3. Germline V gene sequence: CDR1 SQVTM, CDR2 ANQGSEA. The V end was cut by 3 bases, the J end by 7 bases, with 21 bases between. The CDR3 DNA is TGCAGCGTTGAGTTCTCTGCGGGACAAGGGCACGGGGAGCTGTTTTTT. Translation gives CSVEFSAGQGHGELFF.

This clonotype was detected a few times. The V gene is TRBV28, the J gene TRBJ2-3, with unresolved D. V gave up 1 base and J gave up 0 bases, with 11 bases separating them. The CDR3 runs to 16 residues. Looked up from germline, CDR1 is MDHEN and CDR2 is SYDVKM. The CDR3 loop is CASSLSRRTSTDTQYF. Here the CDR3 DNA reads TGTGCCAGCAGTTTATCGCGGCGGACCAGCACAGATACGCAGTATTTT.

This clonotype came up a few times. This sequence joins TRBV5-1 and TRBJ2-1; either TRBD1 or TRBD2 may supply D (5 bases each). V dropped 4 bases and J dropped 6 bases, with 20 bases sitting between them. Germline V CDR1 and CDR2: SGHRS, YFSETQ. This CDR3 comprises 16 residues. The CDR3 region is CASSEGPGPKLNEQFF. DNA for the CDR3: TGCGCCAGCAGCGAGGGACCGGGGCCTAAACTCAATGAGCAGTTCTTC.

The chain employs TRBV7-6 and TRBJ2-1; tentatively, D is TRBD2 (6 bases). Trimming left V 3 bases short and J 7 bases short, with 13 bases between. Per the germline V gene, CDR1 is SGHVS and CDR2 is FNYEAQ. The CDR3 is 14 residues long. DNA for the CDR3: TGTGCCAGCAGCTTCGGTCGGGGGAAAAATGAGCAGTTCTTC. It specifies CASSFGRGKNEQFF.

The chain carries TRBV10-2 and TRBJ2-5; 11 bases align to TRBD2. V lost 6 bases, J lost 2 bases, and 8 bases stayed unmatched. CDR1 and CDR2 (germline): WSHSY, SAAADI. The CDR3 is 16 residues long. In DNA form, the CDR3 reads TGCGCCAGCAGGAAGACTAGCGGGGCACCACAAGAGACCCAGTACTTC. Amino acids: CASRKTSGAPQETQYF.

This clonotype was detected once. The rearrangement uses TRBV5-1 and TRBJ2-3, with unresolved D. The ends were cut back, 4 bases at V and 2 bases at J, with 11 bases in the middle. CDR3 length equals 14 residues. Germline V gene lookup returns CDR1 SGHRS and CDR2 YFSETQ. The CDR3 region has the DNA TGCGCCAGCAGCCCTGAGGCTTCCACAGATACGCAGTATTTT. This codes for CASSPEASTDTQYF.

The chain is built from TRBV7-6 and TRBJ2-7; D gene ambiguous. Germline V gene data show CDR1 as SGHVS and CDR2 as FNYEAQ. CDR3 length: 14 amino acids. Trimming took 1 base from V and 2 from J, leaving 9 bases between them. The CDR3 DNA reads as TGTGCCAGCAGCTTAGAACAAAAGACCTACGAGCAGTACTTC. This gives the protein CASSLEQKTYEQYF.

The V call is TRBV24-1, the J call TRBJ2-1; 11 bases align to TRBD1. V was clipped by 4 bases and J by 6 bases; unmatched bases: 7. Germline CDR1 reads KGHDR; CDR2 reads SFDVKD. CDR3 length equals 16 residues. CDR3 nucleotides: TGTGCCACCAGTGAACCGGACAGGGGGCCTACCAATGAGCAGTTCTTC. Its translation: CATSEPDRGPTNEQFF.

This clonotype came up many times. V gene TRBV7-2 combines with J gene TRBJ1-3, with D possibly matching TRBD1 (5 bases). With 5 bases removed from V and 0 bases from J, the gap between germline ends came to 14 bases. The CDR3 consists of 16 residues. CDR1 SGHTA and CDR2 FQGNSA come from the germline V gene. This chain's CDR3 is CASSARQPDSGNTIYF. The DNA of the CDR3 is TGTGCCAGCAGCGCTAGACAGCCAGACTCTGGAAACACCATATATTTT.